Below are 16 T cell receptor beta chains sequenced from a single sample in a study of T cell responses to AZD1222 COVID-19 vaccine. Only in-frame clones appear in the TCRdb table, and some are missing; sequencing was by immunoSEQ multiplex PCR. The profile shows under 95,000 clones, 75% to 90% of them singletons. Source: peripheral blood, taken on day 0 of AZD1222 vaccination. The receptors shown here come from an adult in good health.

This clone was observed a few times. V usage is TRBV21-1 and J usage is TRBJ1-2; the DNA was not used to check the table's D call, TRBD1. TRBV21-1 is an annotated pseudogene. The CDR3 loop spans 14 amino acids. The CDR3 DNA follows: TGTGCCAGCAGCATTTCCGACAGGGGAAAAGGCTACACCTTC. Translated: CASSISDRGKGYTF.

This rearrangement joins TRBV19 to TRBJ1-1; D unclear. Germline CDR1 reads LNHDA; CDR2 reads SQIVND (reference sequence). There are 11 residues in the CDR3. The germline V and J ends were trimmed by 5 bases and 10 bases, with 11 bases remaining between them. CDR3 in amino acids: CASSQAAVAFF. CDR3 nucleotides: TGTGCCAGTAGTCAAGCCGCGGTAGCTTTCTTT.

This clone was observed a single time. V gene TRBV5-1 combines with J gene TRBJ2-7; D ambiguous. Germline CDR1 SGHRS, CDR2 YFSETQ. CDR3 length: 11 residues. V lost 3 bases and J lost 6, with 7 bases in between. In DNA, the CDR3 is TGCGCCAGCAGCTGGGAAGCCGAGCAGTACTTC. Its protein product is CASSWEAEQYF.

CDR3: CSGTLAGGLGSQFF. The CDR3 DNA reads TGCAGCGGGACACTAGCGGGAGGGTTAGGTTCGCAGTTCTTC. The rearrangement uses TRBV29-1 and TRBJ2-1, with 13 bases that match TRBD2. Germline loops: CDR1 SQVTM, CDR2 ANQGSEA. The CDR3 extends over 14 amino acids. The trim removed 7 bases at V and 12 bases at J, leaving 12 bases unmatched.

V is TRBV9 and J is TRBJ1-1; 9 bases align to TRBD1. The CDR3 length is 13 residues. Germline V gene sequence: CDR1 SGDLS, CDR2 YYNGEE. V was clipped by 3 bases and J by 12 bases; unmatched bases: 9. This CDR3 reads CASSAPGDRVSFF. The CDR3, as DNA: TGTGCCAGCAGCGCGCCCGGGGACAGGGTTTCTTTCTTT.

J is TRBJ1-2 and V is TRBV6-1; D may be TRBD1 (6 bases). The V gene lost 1 base and the J gene lost 12 bases, with 15 bases spanning the gap. The CDR3 sequence is 13 residues long. The germline V gene encodes CDR1 MNHNS and CDR2 SASEGT. CDR3 in DNA: TGTGCCAGCAGTGAAGGACAGGTATCTACGGACACCTTC. Protein: CASSEGQVSTDTF.

The gene calls are TRBV6-5 and TRBJ2-2; the D gene is possibly TRBD1 (5 bases). Germline V CDR1 and CDR2: MNHEY, SVGAGI. Trimming removed 4 bases from V and 0 bases from J, with 12 bases in between. The CDR3 loop spans 16 amino acids. The chain's CDR3 is CASSLARTSNTGELFF. The CDR3 DNA reads TGTGCCAGCAGTTTGGCAAGGACATCGAACACCGGGGAGCTGTTTTTT.

The chain links TRBV28 to TRBJ1-2, with TRBD1 as a possible D gene (6 bases). V lost 6 bases and J lost 4, with 12 bases in between. CDR1 and CDR2 from the germline V gene are MDHEN and SYDVKM. The CDR3 runs 13 residues. The CDR3 sequence is CASRKQTGYGYTF. The CDR3 DNA reads as TGTGCCAGCAGAAAACAGACAGGCTATGGCTACACCTTC.

The CDR3 nucleotides are TGTGCCAGCAGCTTATCGTGGAGGGGGCGATACGAGCAGTACTTC. Protein product: CASSLSWRGRYEQYF. The chain employs TRBV7-6 and TRBJ2-7; maybe TRBD1 (7 bases). The germline V gene has CDR1 SGHVS and CDR2 FNYEAQ. Between the trimmed V and J ends, which lost 2 bases and 4 bases, there was a span of 15 bases. This CDR3 spans 15 amino acids.

The V call is TRBV28, the J call TRBJ1-5; D is perhaps TRBD1 (5 bases). CDR1 and CDR2 from the germline V gene are MDHEN and SYDVKM. The CDR3 totals 13 residues. Between the trimmed V and J ends, which lost 5 bases and 4 bases, there was a span of 9 bases. The CDR3 bases are TGTGCCAGCAGTCGACAGTTAAATCAGCCCCAGCATTTT. Amino acid sequence: CASSRQLNQPQHF.

This sequence joins TRBV12-3 or TRBV12-4 and TRBJ2-4, with D uncertain. The CDR3 is made up of 13 amino acids. With 3 bases removed from V and 0 bases from J, the gap between germline ends came to 3 bases. Here the CDR3 reads CASSFLAKNIQYF. The CDR3 nucleotides are TGTGCCAGCAGTTTCCTAGCCAAAAACATTCAGTACTTC.

The chain carries TRBV7-8 and TRBJ1-1, with a tentative D call TRBD1 (5 bases). Trimming pared 5 bases from V and 1 base from J, leaving 20 bases between. The germline V gene encodes CDR1 SGHVS and CDR2 FQNEAQ. The CDR3 is made up of 17 amino acids. This CDR3 is CASSRAQGLRSNTEAFF. The CDR3 region has the DNA TGTGCCAGCAGCCGAGCTCAGGGTCTAAGATCGAACACTGAAGCTTTCTTT.

The rearrangement uses TRBV6-1 and TRBJ1-3; D possibly corresponds to TRBD1 (6 bases). The CDR3 is 15 residues long. In germline, CDR1 is MNHNS, CDR2 SASEGT. V lost 5 bases to trimming and J lost 0 bases, with 11 bases between them. The CDR3 DNA is TGTGCCAGCAGTTTGGGGGCCGGCTCTGGAAACACCATATATTTT. Its translation is CASSLGAGSGNTIYF.

This clone appeared a few times. The chain recombines TRBV6-5 with TRBJ1-5, with unresolved D. The CDR3 has 13 amino acids. From germline, CDR1 is MNHEY and CDR2 SVGAGI. The ends were cut back, 9 bases at V and 3 bases at J, with 12 bases in the middle. CDR3 bases: TGTGCCAGTAGCCAGGACCTCAATCAGCCCCAGCATTTT. Its protein is CASSQDLNQPQHF.

This rearrangement joins TRBV15 to TRBJ1-5; 8 nucleotides align to TRBD1. J was trimmed by 6 bases and V by 3 bases; bases with no gene match: 7. The CDR3 sequence is 15 residues long. The germline CDR1 and CDR2 sequences are LNHNV and YYDKDF (reference sequence). The CDR3 loop is CATSSRTGYRQPQHF. The CDR3, as DNA: TGTGCCACCAGCAGTAGGACAGGGTATCGTCAGCCCCAGCATTTT.

The V gene is TRBV19, the J gene TRBJ2-2; the match to TRBD1 covers 7 bases. The J segment lost 6 bases and the V segment lost 10 bases, leaving 11 bases of the junction unmatched. Germline-derived CDR1 and CDR2 are LNHDA and SQIVND (reference sequence). This CDR3 comprises 14 residues. The CDR3 loop is CANGASGGPGELFF. The DNA for the CDR3 is TGTGCCAATGGGGCCTCAGGGGGACCCGGGGAGCTGTTTTTT. Full variable domain (remainder filled in from reference TRBV19 and TRBJ2-2): DGGITQSPKYLFRKEGQNVTLSCEQNLNHDAMYWYRQDPGQGLRLIYYSQIVNDFQKGDIAEGYSVSREKKESFPLTVTSAQKNPTAFYLCANGASGGPGELFFGEGSRLTVL.